These T cell receptor beta chains were read from a single sample in a study of control samples from healthy donors and cancer patients. Clones were read by immunoSEQ multiplex PCR, and TCRdb kept only the in-frame ones, dropping some. The table lists roughly 90,000 clones, roughly four fifths of them singletons. The sample consisted of blood. The receptors come from a woman aged 55-70 years in good health. The CDR3 runs from the conserved cysteine through the conserved F or W. The D gene is left open where the match is weak. Clone size appears in some rows only: once, few, many, or a class for an expanded clone.

>TRBJ1-2|NA|TRBV6-6|NA
CASSYEDPTNYGYTF
TGTGCCAGCAGTTACGAGGACCCCACTAACTATGGCTACACCTTC
>TRBJ2-1|NA|TRBV7-2|NA
CTSSVLANSYNEQFF
TGTACCAGCAGCGTGCTAGCTAACTCCTACAATGAGCAGTTCTTC
>TRBJ2-1|NA|TRBV6-2/TRBV6-3|TRBD2
CASSPLAGGNNEQFF
TGTGCCAGCAGTCCCCTAGCGGGAGGGAACAATGAGCAGTTCTTC
>TRBJ1-1|NA|TRBV18|TRBD1
CASSPTRTGDWGAFF
TGTGCCAGCTCACCAACCCGGACAGGAGACTGGGGAGCTTTCTTT
>TRBJ2-7|once|TRBV19|NA
CASSDAQGTGYEQYF
TGTGCCAGTAGTGACGCACAGGGTACGGGTTACGAGCAGTACTTC
>TRBJ2-2|few|TRBV29-1|TRBD2
CSVQGLAGGNTGELFF
TGCAGCGTTCAAGGACTAGCGGGAGGGAACACCGGGGAGCTGTTTTTT
>TRBJ1-6|NA|TRBV19|NA
CASSGSDNSPLHF
TGTGCCAGTAGCGGGTCAGACAATTCACCCCTCCACTTT
>TRBJ2-6|few|TRBV2|TRBD1
CASSAGQGAPGANVLTF
TGTGCCAGCAGTGCGGGACAGGGGGCGCCTGGGGCCAACGTCCTGACTTTC
>TRBJ2-7|NA|TRBV2|NA
CASNRPRSYEQYF
TGTGCCAGCAATCGCCCTCGGTCCTACGAGCAGTACTTC
>TRBJ2-1|NA|TRBV3-1/TRBV3-2|TRBD2
CASSPPGLAGGPYHEQFF
TGTGCCAGCAGCCCACCGGGACTAGCGGGAGGGCCTTATCACGAGCAGTTCTTC
>TRBJ2-1|once|TRBV19|TRBD2
CASSIGLADPRFF
TGTGCCAGTAGTATAGGACTAGCGGACCCGCGGTTCTTC
>TRBJ1-1|NA|TRBV2|NA
CASSERGSWNTEAFF
TGTGCCAGCAGCGAACGGGGATCATGGAACACTGAAGCTTTCTTT
>TRBJ2-2|NA|TRBV5-4|NA
CASGNMGKGTGELFF
TGTGCCAGCGGAAACATGGGAAAGGGGACCGGGGAGCTGTTTTTT
>TRBJ2-5|NA|TRBV7-2|NA
CASRKGWVPGLETQYF
TGTGCCAGCAGGAAAGGGTGGGTTCCAGGTCTTGAGACCCAGTACTTC
>TRBJ1-4|once|TRBV15|NA
CATSRDGAGNNEKLFF
TGTGCCACCAGCAGAGACGGTGCAGGGAATAATGAAAAACTGTTTTTT
>TRBJ2-7|NA|TRBV3-1/TRBV3-2|NA
CASSQEGVQYF
TGTGCCAGCAGCCAAGAAGGGGTGCAGTACTTC
>TRBJ2-7|NA|TRBV14|NA
CASSQGLSYEQYF
TGTGCCAGCAGCCAAGGCCTCTCCTACGAGCAGTACTTC
>TRBJ2-1|NA|TRBV7-2|NA
CASSLRYEQFF
TGTGCCAGCAGCTTAAGGTATGAGCAGTTCTTC
>TRBJ1-6|NA|TRBV4-1|TRBD1
CASSRTSSDRVASYNSPLHF
TGCGCCAGCAGCCGCACGTCTTCCGACAGGGTTGCCTCATATAATTCACCCCTCCACTTT
>TRBJ2-5|once|TRBV6-5|NA
CASSYSLQGLKTQYF
TGTGCCAGCAGTTACTCTCTGCAGGGGTTGAAGACCCAGTACTTC
>TRBJ1-4|NA|TRBV4-3|NA
CASSPGQPTNEKLFF
TGCGCCAGCAGCCCCGGACAGCCAACTAATGAAAAACTGTTTTTT
>TRBJ1-5|few|TRBV6-2/TRBV6-3|NA
CASSYTQGLGNQPQHF
TGTGCCAGCAGTTACACGCAGGGGCTGGGCAATCAGCCCCAGCATTTT
>TRBJ2-5|NA|TRBV13|TRBD1
CASSLGVRGQETQYF
TGTGCCAGCAGCTTAGGGGTCAGGGGACAGGAGACCCAGTACTTC
>TRBJ2-1|NA|TRBV7-2|NA
CASSPARGMGNEQFF
TGTGCCAGCAGCCCGGCTAGGGGAATGGGCAATGAGCAGTTCTTC
>TRBJ2-6|once|TRBV2|TRBD1
CASENWTGSGANVLTF
TGTGCCAGCGAAAATTGGACAGGGTCTGGGGCCAACGTCCTGACTTTC
>TRBJ1-1|NA|TRBV3-1/TRBV3-2|NA
CASSIRGRSTSTEAFF
TGTGCCAGCAGCATCAGGGGTAGGTCTACGAGCACTGAAGCTTTCTTT
>TRBJ2-7|once|TRBV6-5|TRBD2
CASSSTSGGRYEQYF
TGTGCCAGCAGTTCCACTAGCGGGGGGCGGTACGAGCAGTACTTC
>TRBJ1-5|NA|TRBV18|NA
CASSEGLNQPQHF
TGTGCCAGCTCAGAGGGTCTCAATCAGCCCCAGCATTTT
>TRBJ1-4|once|TRBV12-3/TRBV12-4|NA
CASKGRLDEKLFF
TGTGCCAGCAAAGGGCGGTTAGATGAAAAACTGTTTTTT
>TRBJ1-6|NA|TRBV6-6|TRBD1
CASLGQGNSPLHF
TGTGCCAGCCTGGGACAGGGGAATTCACCCCTCCACTTT
>TRBJ2-1|NA|TRBV7-9|TRBD2
CASRPREGSGYNEQFF
TGTGCCAGCAGGCCACGGGAGGGCTCGGGATACAATGAGCAGTTCTTC
>TRBJ1-2|NA|TRBV10-3|TRBD1
CAISEMTGGSYGYTF
TGTGCCATCAGTGAAATGACAGGGGGCAGCTATGGCTACACCTTC
>TRBJ2-4|once|TRBV2|TRBD1
CASTTEGASIQYF
TGTGCCAGCACGACAGAGGGGGCAAGCATTCAGTACTTC
>TRBJ1-5|NA|TRBV6-1|NA
CASSEAGRYSNQPQHF
TGTGCCAGCAGTGAAGCAGGGAGGTATAGCAATCAGCCCCAGCATTTT
>TRBJ1-3|NA|TRBV2|NA
CASSDRVSSGNTIYF
TGTGCCAGCAGTGATCGAGTAAGCTCTGGAAACACCATATATTTT
>TRBJ1-5|NA|TRBV6-5|NA
CASRGLVNQPQHF
TGTGCCAGCCGGGGGTTGGTCAATCAGCCCCAGCATTTT
>TRBJ1-6|few|TRBV2|NA
CASRTGLNSPLHF
TGTGCCAGCAGAACAGGGCTCAATTCACCCCTCCACTTT
>TRBJ2-1|NA|TRBV7-8|TRBD1
CASSRGQGAYNEQFF
TGTGCCAGCAGCCGAGGACAGGGGGCCTACAATGAGCAGTTCTTC
>TRBJ2-7|once|TRBV5-1|TRBD2
CASAQREGEQYF
TGCGCCAGCGCCCAAAGGGAGGGCGAGCAGTACTTC
>TRBJ1-6|few|TRBV15|NA
CATSREGNSPLHF
TGTGCCACCAGCAGAGAGGGTAATTCACCCCTCCACTTT